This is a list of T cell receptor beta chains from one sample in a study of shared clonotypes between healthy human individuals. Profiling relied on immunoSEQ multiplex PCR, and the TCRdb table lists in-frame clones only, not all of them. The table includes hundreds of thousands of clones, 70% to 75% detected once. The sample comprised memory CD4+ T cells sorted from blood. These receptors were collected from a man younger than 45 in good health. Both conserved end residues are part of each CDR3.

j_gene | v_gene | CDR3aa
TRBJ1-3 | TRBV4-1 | CASSQTPGTTGNTIYF
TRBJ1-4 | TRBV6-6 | CASRGTREGLFF
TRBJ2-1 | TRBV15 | CATSRGGAGGRYNEQFF
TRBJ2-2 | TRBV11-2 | CASSPSRDLNTGELFF
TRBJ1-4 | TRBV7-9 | CASSLAGTGPNEKLFF
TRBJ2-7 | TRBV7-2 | CASSKRGSEQYF
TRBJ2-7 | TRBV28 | CASSPGQSYEQYF
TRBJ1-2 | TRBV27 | CASSLEGGYGYTF
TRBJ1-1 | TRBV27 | CASSLGQGRNTEAFF
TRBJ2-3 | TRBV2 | CASSSFTDTQYF
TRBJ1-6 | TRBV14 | CASSRIRTGDSPLHF
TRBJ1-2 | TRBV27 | CASSPTTGQGAIDYGYTF
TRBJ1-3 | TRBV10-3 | CAAGGGNSGNTIYF
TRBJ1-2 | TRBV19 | CASSITSSGGAYGYTF
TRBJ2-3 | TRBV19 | CASSFGRADTQYF
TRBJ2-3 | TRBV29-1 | CSAQAGVGTDTQYF
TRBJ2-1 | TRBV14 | CASSQRLADFYNEQFF
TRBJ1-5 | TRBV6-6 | CASIAARNQPQHF
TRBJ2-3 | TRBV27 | CASRGEASVADTQYF
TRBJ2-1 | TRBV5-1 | CASSPTGANNEQFF
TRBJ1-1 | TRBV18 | CASSPLNAGNTEAFF
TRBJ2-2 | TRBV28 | CASRQGSVGTGELFF
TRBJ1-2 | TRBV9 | CASSVGSGNYGYTF
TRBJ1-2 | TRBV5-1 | CASSQQGASGYGYTF
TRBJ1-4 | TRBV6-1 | CASNRNLATNEKLFF
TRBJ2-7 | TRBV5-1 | CASSLPGADTSGKYF
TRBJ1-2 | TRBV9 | CASSESQGASGYTF
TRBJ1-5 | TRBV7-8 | CASSLGEGFQPQHF
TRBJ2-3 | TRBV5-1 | CASSLQTSVSTDTQYF
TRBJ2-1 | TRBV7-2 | CASTVAGSYNEQFF
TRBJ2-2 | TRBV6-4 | CASSDSTSGSRELFF
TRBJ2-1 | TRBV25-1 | CASRDLANEQFF